This T cell receptor beta chain was sequenced for a study of metastatic and nonmetastatic thyroid tumors. General study results and limits: Reportedly, malignant thyroid tumors had significantly higher TCR beta diversity than benign nodules, in blood and tumor.

Trimming cost V 4 bases and J 3 bases, with 21 bases left between them. Germline V gives CDR1 SGHTA, CDR2 FQGNSA. The CDR3 loop spans 17 amino acids. TCRdb reanalyzed the PCR reads via MiXCR. The table shows about 92,000 clones, with under 15% occurring only once. Turning to this clone: What it recognizes is unknown. One base away lies a much larger clone, so this may be a sequencing read error.

Ahead of thyroid surgery, no patient had received treatment of any kind. The receptor was derived from a female donor with papillary thyroid cancer or a benign thyroid nodule (not recorded which). Some clones in this sample may be carry-over from other donors' samples. The sequencing sample was made of blood. The genes are TRBV7-2 and TRBJ2-5; D is perhaps TRBD2 (6 bases). DNA for the CDR3: TGTGCCAGCAGCTCCCGGTATGGGGGGAAAGGGGAAGAGACCCAGTACTTC. Translated, it gives CASSSRYGGKGEETQYF. The whole variable domain, filled in from reference TRBV7-2 and TRBJ2-5, reads GAGVSQSPSNKVTEKGKDVELRCDPISGHTALYWYRQSLGQGLEFLIYFQGNSAPDKSGLPSDRFSAERTGGSVSTLTIQRTQQEDSAVYLCASSSRYGGKGEETQYFGPGTRLLVL.